This TCR beta chain was captured by sequencing in a study of OX40 agonist ivuxolimab in advanced cancers. Study details: Among those enrolled, mean age was 60 years (range about 23 to 90) and about 79% were male. Findings and limits, study-wide: Among the lowest levels of clonal expansion were found in partial responders at 0.1-3.0 mg/kg.

Notes on this clone: Its antigen is as yet unknown.

Profiled with immunoSEQ multiplex PCR; TCRdb holds only in-frame clones, not every one. Found here are tens of thousands of clones, roughly 87% of them singletons; the top ten hold roughly 2.5%. Sampling of blood occurred at baseline, cycle 4 day 1, and cycle 7 day 1. The sequencing used CD4+ or CD8+ T cells sorted from blood, collected in a trial of the OX40 agonist ivuxolimab. This clonotype originated in an adult with an advanced solid tumor such as melanoma, head and neck, liver or kidney cancer.

The DNA of the CDR3 is TGTGCCAGCAGCCAAGATCCCCTAGCGGGCCACTACGAGCAGTACTTC. It codes for CASSQDPLAGHYEQYF. This rearrangement joins TRBV4-2 to TRBJ2-7; 8 bases map to TRBD2. The germline CDR1 and CDR2 sequences are LGHNA and YNFKEQ. The CDR3 length is 16 residues. The trim removed 0 bases at V and 3 bases at J, leaving 7 bases unmatched.